Below, one T cell receptor beta chain is given with its context. The antigen is not known. The data were taken from a study of cytomegalovirus exposure and HLA in healthy donors. Broader study findings: TCR beta chain V- and J-gene trimming was linked, in a later analysis, to a missense variant in DCLRE1C. In a later analysis, HLA-C alleles had the fewest associated TCRs, DRB1 alleles the most. It was reported in a later analysis that an Asian-associated ancestry cluster showed fewer N-insertions than the 666-donor mean.

Healthy bone marrow donors formed the donor group. Vbeta (60) and Jbeta (13) primers were used in the PCR. TCRdb keeps only in-frame clones here, not all; method: immunoSEQ multiplex PCR. This table holds about 180,000 clones, about three quarters found once. This CDR3 spans 17 amino acids. Germline-derived CDR1 and CDR2 are SGDLS and YYNGEE. Trimming took off 0 bases at V and 1 base at J, with 16 bases between the two ends. This chain uses TRBV9 with TRBJ1-1; no definite D call. Sequencing used PBMCs. The sequence was obtained from a woman in her sixties in good health and CMV-seropositive. The CDR3, as DNA: TGTGCCAGCAGCGTAGTTGATCCCAATGGGCGGAACACTGAAGCTTTCTTT. Amino acids: CASSVVDPNGRNTEAFF.